The clone carrying this T cell receptor beta chain occurred once. What it binds is not known. There are 18 residues in the CDR3. Germline values: CDR1 LGHNA, CDR2 YNFKEQ. Trimming cost V 2 bases and J 3 bases; bases outside gene matches: 9. This specimen belongs to a study of OX40 agonist ivuxolimab in advanced cancers. Using immunoSEQ multiplex PCR, the repertoire was profiled, and TCRdb retains in-frame clones only, with some absent. This sample has about 79,000 clones; about 80% occur once, and the top ten carry roughly 0.53%. Findings and caveats of the study: Normalized T-cell clonal expansion was also low in a subset of nonresponders.

The material sequenced was CD4+ or CD8+ T cells sorted from blood, taken in a trial of the OX40 agonist ivuxolimab. This TCR was sampled from an adult with an advanced solid tumor such as melanoma, head and neck, liver or kidney cancer. The chain recombines TRBV4-2 with TRBJ2-3; 12 bases map to TRBD2. CDR3: CASSQRATSGSMTDTQYF. CDR3 DNA: TGTGCCAGCAGCCAACGAGCGACTAGCGGGAGTATGACAGATACGCAGTATTTT.